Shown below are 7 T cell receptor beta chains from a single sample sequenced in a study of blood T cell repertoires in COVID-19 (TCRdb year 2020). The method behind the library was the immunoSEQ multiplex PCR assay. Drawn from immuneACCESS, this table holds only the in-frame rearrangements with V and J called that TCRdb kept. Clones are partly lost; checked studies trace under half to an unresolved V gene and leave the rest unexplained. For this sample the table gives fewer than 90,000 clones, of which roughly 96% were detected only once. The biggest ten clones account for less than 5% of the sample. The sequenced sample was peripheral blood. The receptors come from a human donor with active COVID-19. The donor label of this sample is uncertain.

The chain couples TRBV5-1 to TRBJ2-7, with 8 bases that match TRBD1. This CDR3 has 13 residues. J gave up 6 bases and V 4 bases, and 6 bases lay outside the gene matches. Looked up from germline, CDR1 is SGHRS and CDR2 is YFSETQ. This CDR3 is CASSRDDRGEQYF. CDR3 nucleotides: TGCGCCAGCAGCCGAGACGACAGGGGCGAGCAGTACTTC.

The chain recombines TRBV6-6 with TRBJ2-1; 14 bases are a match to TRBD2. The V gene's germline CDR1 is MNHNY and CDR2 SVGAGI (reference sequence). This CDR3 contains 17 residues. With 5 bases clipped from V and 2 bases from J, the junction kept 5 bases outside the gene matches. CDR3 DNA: TGTGCCAGCAGTCCCAGACTAGCGGGAGGGCCCTACAATGAGCAGTTCTTC. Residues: CASSPRLAGGPYNEQFF.

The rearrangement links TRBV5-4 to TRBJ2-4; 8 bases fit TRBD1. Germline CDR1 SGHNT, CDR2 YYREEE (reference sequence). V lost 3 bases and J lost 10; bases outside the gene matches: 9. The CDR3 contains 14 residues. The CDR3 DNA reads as TGTGCCAGCAGCTCAGACGGACAGGGAGTTATTCAGTACTTC. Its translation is CASSSDGQGVIQYF.

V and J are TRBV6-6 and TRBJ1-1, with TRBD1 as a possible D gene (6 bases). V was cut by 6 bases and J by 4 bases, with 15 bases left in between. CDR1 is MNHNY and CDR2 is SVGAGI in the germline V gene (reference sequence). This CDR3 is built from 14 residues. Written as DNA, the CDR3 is TGTGCCAGCAGCGCTGTGGGGGCGATCACTGAAGCTTTCTTT. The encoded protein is CASSAVGAITEAFF.

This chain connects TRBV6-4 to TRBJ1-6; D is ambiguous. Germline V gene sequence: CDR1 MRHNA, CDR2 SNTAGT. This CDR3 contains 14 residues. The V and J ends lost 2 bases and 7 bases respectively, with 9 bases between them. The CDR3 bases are TGTGCCAGCAGTGACGGCCTCCGCAATTCACCCCTCCACTTT. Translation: CASSDGLRNSPLHF.

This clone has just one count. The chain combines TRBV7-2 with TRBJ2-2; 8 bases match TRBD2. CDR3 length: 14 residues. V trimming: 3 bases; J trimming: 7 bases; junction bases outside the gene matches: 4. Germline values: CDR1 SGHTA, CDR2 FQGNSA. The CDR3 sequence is CASSFLGRDGELFF. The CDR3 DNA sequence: TGTGCCAGCAGCTTCCTCGGGAGGGACGGGGAGCTGTTTTTT.

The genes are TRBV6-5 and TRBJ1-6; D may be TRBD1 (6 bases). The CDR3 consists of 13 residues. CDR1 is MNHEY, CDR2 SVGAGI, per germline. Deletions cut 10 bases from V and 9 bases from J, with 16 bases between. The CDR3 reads CATQRGRVSPLHF. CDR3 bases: TGTGCCACCCAGCGGGGGCGGGTTTCACCCCTCCACTTT.